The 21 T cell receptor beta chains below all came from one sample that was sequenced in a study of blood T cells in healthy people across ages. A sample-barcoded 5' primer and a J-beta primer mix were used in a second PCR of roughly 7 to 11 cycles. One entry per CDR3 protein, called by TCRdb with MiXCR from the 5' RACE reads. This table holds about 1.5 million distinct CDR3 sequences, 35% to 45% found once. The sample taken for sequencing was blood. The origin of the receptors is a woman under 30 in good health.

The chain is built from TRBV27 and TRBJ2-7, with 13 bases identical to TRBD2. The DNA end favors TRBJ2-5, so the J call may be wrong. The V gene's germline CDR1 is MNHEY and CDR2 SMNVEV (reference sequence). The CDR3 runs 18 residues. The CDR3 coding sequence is TGTGCCAGCGTACCCCCACTAGCGGGAGGGCCGATCCAAGAGACCCAGTACTTC. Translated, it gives CASVPPLAGGPIQETQYF.

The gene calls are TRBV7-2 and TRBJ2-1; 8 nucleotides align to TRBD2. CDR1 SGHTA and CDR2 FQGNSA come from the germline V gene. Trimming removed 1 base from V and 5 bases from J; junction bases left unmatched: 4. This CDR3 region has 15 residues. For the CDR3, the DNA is TGTGCCAGCAGCTTAGTTAGCGGGGCACACAATGAGCAGTTCTTC. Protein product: CASSLVSGAHNEQFF.

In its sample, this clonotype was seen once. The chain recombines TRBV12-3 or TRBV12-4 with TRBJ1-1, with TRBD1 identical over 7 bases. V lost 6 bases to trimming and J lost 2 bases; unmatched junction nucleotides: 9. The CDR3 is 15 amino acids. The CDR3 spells CASSKGDRDNTEAFF. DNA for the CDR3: TGTGCCAGCAGCAAGGGCGACAGGGACAACACTGAAGCTTTCTTT.

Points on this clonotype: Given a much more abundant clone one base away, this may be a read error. As DNA, the CDR3 is TGCAGTGCTAGAGCTCCCGGGACTAGCGGGGTTCGGTATGAGCAGTACTTC. Residues: CSARAPGTSGVRYEQYF. The V call is TRBV20-1, the J call TRBJ2-1; the match to TRBD2 covers 13 bases. The J call could be wrong; TRBJ2-7 is a better fit for the DNA end. The V gene's germline CDR1 is DFQATT and CDR2 SNEGSKA (reference sequence). The CDR3 runs 17 residues.

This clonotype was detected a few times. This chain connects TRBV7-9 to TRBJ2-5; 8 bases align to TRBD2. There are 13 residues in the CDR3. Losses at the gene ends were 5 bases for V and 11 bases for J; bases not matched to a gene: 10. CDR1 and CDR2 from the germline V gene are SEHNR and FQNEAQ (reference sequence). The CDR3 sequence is CASSPRTSNEQYF. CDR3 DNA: TGTGCCAGCAGCCCTCGGACTAGCAATGAGCAGTACTTC.

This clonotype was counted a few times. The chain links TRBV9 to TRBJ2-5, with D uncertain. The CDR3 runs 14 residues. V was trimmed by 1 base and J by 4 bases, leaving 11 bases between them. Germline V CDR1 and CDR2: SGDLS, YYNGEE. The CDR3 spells CASSVMWVGETQYF. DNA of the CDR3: TGTGCCAGCAGCGTAATGTGGGTAGGAGAGACCCAGTACTTC.

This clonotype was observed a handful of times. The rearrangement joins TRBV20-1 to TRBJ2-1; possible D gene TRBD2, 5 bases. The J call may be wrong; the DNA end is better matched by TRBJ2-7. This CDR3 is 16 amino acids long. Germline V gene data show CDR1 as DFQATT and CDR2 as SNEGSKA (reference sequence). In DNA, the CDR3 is TGCAGTGCTAGAGATCTGGATGGGAGCTCCTACAATGAGCAGTACTTC. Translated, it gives CSARDLDGSSYNEQYF.

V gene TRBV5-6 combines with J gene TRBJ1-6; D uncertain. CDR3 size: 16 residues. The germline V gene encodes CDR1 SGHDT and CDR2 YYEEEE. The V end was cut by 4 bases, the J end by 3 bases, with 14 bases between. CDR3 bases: TGTGCCAGCAGCGCGGGGAGGCTCAACTATAATTCACCCCTCCACTTT. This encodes CASSAGRLNYNSPLHF.

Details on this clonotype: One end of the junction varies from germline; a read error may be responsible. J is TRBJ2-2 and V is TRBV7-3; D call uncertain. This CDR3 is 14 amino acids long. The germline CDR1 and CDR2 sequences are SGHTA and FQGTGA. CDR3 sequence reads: CASSLTPQERELFF. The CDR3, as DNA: TGTGCCAGCAGTTTAACCCCTCAAGAACGGGAGCTGTTTTTT.

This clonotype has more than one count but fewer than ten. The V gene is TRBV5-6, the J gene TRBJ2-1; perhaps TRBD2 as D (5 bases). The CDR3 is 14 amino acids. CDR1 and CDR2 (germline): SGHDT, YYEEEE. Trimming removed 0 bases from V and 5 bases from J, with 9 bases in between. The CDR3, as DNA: TGTGCCAGCAGCTTGGGGACTGCCAACAATGAGCAGTTCTTC. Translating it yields CASSLGTANNEQFF.

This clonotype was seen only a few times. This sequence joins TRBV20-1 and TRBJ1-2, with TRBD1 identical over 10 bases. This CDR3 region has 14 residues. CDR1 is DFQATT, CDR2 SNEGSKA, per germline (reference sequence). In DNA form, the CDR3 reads TGCAGCCCCCGGGACAGGGGAACAAACTATGGCTACACCTTC. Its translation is CSPRDRGTNYGYTF.

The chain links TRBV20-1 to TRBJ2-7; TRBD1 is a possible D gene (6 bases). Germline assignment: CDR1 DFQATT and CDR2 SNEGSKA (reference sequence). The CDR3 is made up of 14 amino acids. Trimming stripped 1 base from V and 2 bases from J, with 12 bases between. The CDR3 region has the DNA TGCAGTGCTAGAGTCGACAGGAGAGCCTACGAGCAGTACTTC. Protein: CSARVDRRAYEQYF.

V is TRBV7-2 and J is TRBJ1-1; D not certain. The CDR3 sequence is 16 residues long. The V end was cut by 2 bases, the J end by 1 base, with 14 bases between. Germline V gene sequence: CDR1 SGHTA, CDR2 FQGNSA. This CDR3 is CASSLTLWPPNTEAFF. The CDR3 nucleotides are TGTGCCAGCAGCTTAACCCTGTGGCCTCCGAACACTGAAGCTTTCTTT.

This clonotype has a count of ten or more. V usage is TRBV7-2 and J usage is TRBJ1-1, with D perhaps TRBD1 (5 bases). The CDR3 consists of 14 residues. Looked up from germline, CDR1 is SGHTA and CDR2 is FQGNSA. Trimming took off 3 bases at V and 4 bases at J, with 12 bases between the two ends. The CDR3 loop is CASSLTTGGTEAFF. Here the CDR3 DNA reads TGTGCCAGCAGCTTGACGACGGGGGGCACTGAAGCTTTCTTT.

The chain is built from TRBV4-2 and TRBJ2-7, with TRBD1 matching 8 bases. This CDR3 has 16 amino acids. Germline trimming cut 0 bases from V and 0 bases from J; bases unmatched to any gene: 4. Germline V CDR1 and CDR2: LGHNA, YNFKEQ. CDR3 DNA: TGTGCCAGCAGCCAAGAGACAGGGGTTAGCTCCTACGAGCAGTACTTC. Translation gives CASSQETGVSSYEQYF.

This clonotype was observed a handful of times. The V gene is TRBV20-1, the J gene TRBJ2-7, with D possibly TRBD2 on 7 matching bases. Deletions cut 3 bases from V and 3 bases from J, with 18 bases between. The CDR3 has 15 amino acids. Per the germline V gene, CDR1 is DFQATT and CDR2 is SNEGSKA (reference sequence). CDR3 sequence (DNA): TGCAGTGCTAGCGGATCGGGGGGCGGCTTCTACGAGCAGTACTTC. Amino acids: CSASGSGGGFYEQYF.

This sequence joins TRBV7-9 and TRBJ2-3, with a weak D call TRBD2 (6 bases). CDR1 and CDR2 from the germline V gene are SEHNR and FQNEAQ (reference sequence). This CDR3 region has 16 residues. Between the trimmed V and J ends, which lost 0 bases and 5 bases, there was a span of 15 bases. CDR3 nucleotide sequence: TGTGCCAGCAGCTTAGCCGGGCGGGGCGCGGGAGATACGCAGTATTTT. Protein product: CASSLAGRGAGDTQYF.

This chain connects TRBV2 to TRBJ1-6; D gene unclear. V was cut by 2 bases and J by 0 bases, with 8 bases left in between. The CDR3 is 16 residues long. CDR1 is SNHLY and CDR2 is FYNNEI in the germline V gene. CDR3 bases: TGTGCCAGCAGTGAAAGTGGGAGCTCCTATAATTCACCCCTCCACTTT. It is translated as CASSESGSSYNSPLHF. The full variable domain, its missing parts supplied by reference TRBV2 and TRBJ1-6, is EPEVTQTPSHQVTQMGQEVILRCVPISNHLYFYWYRQILGQKVEFLVSFYNNEISEKSEIFDDQFSVERPDGSNFTLKIRSTKLEDSAMYFCASSESGSSYNSPLHFGNGTRLTVT.

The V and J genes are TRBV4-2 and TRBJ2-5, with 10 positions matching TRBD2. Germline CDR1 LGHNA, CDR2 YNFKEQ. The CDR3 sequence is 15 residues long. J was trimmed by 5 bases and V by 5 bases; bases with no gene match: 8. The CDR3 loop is CASSVERGGEETQYF. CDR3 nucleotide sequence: TGTGCCAGCAGCGTAGAGCGGGGGGGCGAGGAGACCCAGTACTTC.

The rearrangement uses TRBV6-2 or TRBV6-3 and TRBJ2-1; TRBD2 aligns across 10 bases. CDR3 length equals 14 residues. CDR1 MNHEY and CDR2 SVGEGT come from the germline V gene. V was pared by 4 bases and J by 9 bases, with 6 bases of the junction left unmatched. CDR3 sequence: CASSSTLAGAEQFF. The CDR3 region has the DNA TGTGCCAGCAGTTCTACTCTAGCGGGAGCTGAGCAGTTCTTC.

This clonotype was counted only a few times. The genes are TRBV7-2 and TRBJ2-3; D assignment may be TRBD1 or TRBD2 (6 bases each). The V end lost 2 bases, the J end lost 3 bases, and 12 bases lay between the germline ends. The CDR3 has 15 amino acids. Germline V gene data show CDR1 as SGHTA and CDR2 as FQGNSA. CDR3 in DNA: TGTGCCAGCAGCTTACCGGGGGCTCCGACAGATACGCAGTATTTT. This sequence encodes CASSLPGAPTDTQYF.